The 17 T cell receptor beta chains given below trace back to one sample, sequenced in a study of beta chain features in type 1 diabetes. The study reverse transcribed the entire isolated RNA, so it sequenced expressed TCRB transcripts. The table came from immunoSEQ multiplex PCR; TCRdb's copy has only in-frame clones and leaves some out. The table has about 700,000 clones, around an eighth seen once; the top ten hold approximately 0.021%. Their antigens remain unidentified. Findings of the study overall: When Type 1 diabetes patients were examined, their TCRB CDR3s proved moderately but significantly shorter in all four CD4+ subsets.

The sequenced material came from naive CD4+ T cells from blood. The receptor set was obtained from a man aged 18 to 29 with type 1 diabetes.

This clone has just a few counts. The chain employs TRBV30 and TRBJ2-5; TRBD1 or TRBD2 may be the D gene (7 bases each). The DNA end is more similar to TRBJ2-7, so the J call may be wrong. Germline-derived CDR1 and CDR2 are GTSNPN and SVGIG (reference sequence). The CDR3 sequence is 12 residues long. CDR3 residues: CAWGTAGSEQYF. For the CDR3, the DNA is TGTGCCTGGGGGACAGCGGGGAGCGAGCAGTACTTC.

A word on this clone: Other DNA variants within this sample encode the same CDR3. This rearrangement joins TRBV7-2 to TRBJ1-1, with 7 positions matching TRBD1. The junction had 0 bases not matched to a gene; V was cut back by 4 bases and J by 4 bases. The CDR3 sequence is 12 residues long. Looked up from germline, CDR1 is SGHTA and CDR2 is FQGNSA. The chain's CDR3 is CASSYRGTEAFF. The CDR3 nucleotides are TGTGCCAGCAGCTACAGGGGCACTGAAGCTTTCTTT. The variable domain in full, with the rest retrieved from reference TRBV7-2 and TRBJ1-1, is GAGVSQSPSNKVTEKGKDVELRCDPISGHTALYWYRQSLGQGLEFLIYFQGNSAPDKSGLPSDRFSAERTGGSVSTLTIQRTQQEDSAVYLCASSYRGTEAFFGQGTRLTVV.

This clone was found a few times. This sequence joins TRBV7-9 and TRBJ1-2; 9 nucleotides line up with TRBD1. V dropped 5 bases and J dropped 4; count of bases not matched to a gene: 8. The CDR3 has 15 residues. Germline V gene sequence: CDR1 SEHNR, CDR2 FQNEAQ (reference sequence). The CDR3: CASSPIRDRAYGYTF. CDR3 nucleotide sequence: TGTGCCAGCAGCCCAATCCGGGACAGGGCCTATGGCTACACCTTC.

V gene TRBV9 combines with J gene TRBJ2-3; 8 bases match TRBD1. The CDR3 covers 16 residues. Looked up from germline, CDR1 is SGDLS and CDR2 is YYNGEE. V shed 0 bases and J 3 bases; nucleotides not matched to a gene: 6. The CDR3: CASSVGAGGLTDTQYF. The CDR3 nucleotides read TGTGCCAGCAGCGTAGGGGCAGGGGGCTTGACAGATACGCAGTATTTT. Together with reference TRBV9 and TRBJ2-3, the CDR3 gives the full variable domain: DSGVTQTPKHLITATGQRVTLRCSPRSGDLSVYWYQQSLDQGLQFLIQYYNGEERAKGNILERFSAQQFPDLHSELNLSSLELGDSALYFCASSVGAGGLTDTQYFGPGTRLTVL.

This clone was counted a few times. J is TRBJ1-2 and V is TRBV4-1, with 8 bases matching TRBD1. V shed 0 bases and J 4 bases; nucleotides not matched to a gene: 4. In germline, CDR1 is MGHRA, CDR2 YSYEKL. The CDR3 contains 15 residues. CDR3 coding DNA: TGCGCCAGCAGCCAAGACAGGGGGCAACGCTATGGCTACACCTTC. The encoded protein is CASSQDRGQRYGYTF.

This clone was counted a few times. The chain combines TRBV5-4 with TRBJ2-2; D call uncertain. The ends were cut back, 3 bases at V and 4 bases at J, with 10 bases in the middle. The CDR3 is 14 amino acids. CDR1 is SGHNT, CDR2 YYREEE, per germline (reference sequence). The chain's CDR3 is CASSWHWGTGELFF. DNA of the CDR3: TGTGCCAGCAGCTGGCATTGGGGCACCGGGGAGCTGTTTTTT. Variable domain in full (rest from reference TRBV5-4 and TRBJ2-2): ETGVTQSPTHLIKTRGQQVTLRCSSQSGHNTVSWYQQALGQGPQFIFQYYREEENGRGNFPPRFSGLQFPNYSSELNVNALELDDSALYLCASSWHWGTGELFFGEGSRLTVL.

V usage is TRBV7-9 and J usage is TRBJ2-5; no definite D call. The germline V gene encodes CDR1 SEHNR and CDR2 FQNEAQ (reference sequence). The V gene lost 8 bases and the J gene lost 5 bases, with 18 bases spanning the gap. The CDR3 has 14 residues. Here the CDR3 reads CASGDVGEWETQYF. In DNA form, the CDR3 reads TGTGCCAGCGGGGATGTTGGGGAATGGGAGACCCAGTACTTC.

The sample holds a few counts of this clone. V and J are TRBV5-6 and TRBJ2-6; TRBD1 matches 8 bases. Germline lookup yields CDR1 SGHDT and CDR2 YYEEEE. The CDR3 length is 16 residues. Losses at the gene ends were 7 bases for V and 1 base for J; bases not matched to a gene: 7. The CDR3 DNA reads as TGTGCCAGCGAATGGACAGGGATATCTGGGGCCAACGTCCTGACTTTC. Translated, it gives CASEWTGISGANVLTF.

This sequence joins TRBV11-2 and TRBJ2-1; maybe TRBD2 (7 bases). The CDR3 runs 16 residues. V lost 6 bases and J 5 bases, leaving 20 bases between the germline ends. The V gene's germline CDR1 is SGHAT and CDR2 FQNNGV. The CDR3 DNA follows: TGTGCCAGCAGAGTGGTGGCGGGGGCCCTAGACAATGAGCAGTTCTTC. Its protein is CASRVVAGALDNEQFF.

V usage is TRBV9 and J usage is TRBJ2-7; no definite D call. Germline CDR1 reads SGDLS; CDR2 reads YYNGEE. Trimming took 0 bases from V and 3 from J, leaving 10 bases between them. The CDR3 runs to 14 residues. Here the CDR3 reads CASSVADGYYEQYF. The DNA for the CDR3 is TGTGCCAGCAGCGTAGCAGACGGATACTACGAGCAGTACTTC. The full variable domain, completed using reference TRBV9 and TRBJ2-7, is DSGVTQTPKHLITATGQRVTLRCSPRSGDLSVYWYQQSLDQGLQFLIQYYNGEERAKGNILERFSAQQFPDLHSELNLSSLELGDSALYFCASSVADGYYEQYFGPGTRLTVT.

The CDR3 DNA is TGTGCCAGCAGCTTTGGTAAGGGGAAGAACACTGAAGCTTTCTTT. Amino acid sequence: CASSFGKGKNTEAFF. The V call is TRBV11-2, the J call TRBJ1-1; tentative D call: TRBD1 (5 bases). Germline loops: CDR1 SGHAT, CDR2 FQNNGV. Trimming removed 3 bases from V and 1 base from J, with 12 bases in between. There are 15 residues in the CDR3.

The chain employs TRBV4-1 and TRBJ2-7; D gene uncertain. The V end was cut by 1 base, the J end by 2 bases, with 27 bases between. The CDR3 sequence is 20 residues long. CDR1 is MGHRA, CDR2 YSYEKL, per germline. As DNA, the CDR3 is TGCGCCAGCAGCCAAGTCGTGGGGTTGAGACTTCGTTCTCAACCCTACGAGCAGTACTTC. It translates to CASSQVVGLRLRSQPYEQYF.

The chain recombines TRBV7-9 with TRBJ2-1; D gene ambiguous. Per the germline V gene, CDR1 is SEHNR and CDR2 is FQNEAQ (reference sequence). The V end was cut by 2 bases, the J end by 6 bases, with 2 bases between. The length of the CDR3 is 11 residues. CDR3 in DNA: TGTGCCAGCAGCTTAAGCAATGAGCAGTTCTTC. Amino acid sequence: CASSLSNEQFF.

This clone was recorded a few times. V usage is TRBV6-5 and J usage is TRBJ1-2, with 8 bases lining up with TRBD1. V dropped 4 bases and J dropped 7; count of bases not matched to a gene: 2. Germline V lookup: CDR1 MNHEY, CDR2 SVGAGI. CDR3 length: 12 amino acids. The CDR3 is CASSFDRGGYTF. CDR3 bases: TGTGCCAGCAGTTTCGACAGGGGTGGCTACACCTTC.

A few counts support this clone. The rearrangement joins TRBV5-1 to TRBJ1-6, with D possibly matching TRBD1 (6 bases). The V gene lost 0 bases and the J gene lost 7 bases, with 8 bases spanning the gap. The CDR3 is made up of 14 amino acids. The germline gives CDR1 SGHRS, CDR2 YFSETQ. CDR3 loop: CASSLVDRNSPLHF. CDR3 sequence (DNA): TGCGCCAGCAGCTTGGTGGACAGAAATTCACCCCTCCACTTT. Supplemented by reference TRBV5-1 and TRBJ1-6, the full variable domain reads KAGVTQTPRYLIKTRGQQVTLSCSPISGHRSVSWYQQTPGQGLQFLFEYFSETQRNKGNFPGRFSGRQFSNSRSEMNVSTLELGDSALYLCASSLVDRNSPLHFGNGTRLTVT.

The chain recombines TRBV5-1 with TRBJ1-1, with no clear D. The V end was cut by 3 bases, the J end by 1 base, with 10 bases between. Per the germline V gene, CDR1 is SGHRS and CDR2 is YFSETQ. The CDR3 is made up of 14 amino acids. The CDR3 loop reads CASSSATANTEAFF. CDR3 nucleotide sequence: TGCGCCAGCAGCTCGGCAACAGCGAACACTGAAGCTTTCTTT.

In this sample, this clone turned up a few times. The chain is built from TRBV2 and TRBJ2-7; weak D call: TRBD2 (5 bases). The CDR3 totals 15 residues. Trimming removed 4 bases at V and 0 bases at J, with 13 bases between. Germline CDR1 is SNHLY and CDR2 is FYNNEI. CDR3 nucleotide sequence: TGTGCCAGCAGTGTCAGGAGGCAGGACTCCTACGAGCAGTACTTC. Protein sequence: CASSVRRQDSYEQYF. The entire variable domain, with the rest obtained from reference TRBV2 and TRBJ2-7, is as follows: EPEVTQTPSHQVTQMGQEVILRCVPISNHLYFYWYRQILGQKVEFLVSFYNNEISEKSEIFDDQFSVERPDGSNFTLKIRSTKLEDSAMYFCASSVRRQDSYEQYFGPGTRLTVT.